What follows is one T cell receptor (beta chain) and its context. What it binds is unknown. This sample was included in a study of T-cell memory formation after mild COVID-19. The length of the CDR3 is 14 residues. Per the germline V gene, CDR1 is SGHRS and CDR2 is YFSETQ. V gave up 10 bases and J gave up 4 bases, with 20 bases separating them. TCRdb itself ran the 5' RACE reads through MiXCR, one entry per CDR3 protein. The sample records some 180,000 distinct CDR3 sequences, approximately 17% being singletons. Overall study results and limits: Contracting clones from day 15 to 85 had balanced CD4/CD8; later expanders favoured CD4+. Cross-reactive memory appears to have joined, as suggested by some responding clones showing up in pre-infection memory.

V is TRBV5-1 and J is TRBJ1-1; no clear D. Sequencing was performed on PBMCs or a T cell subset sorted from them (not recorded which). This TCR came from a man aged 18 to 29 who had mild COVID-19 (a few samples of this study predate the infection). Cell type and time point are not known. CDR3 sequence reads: CASLPEPTATEAFF. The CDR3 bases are TGCGCCTCACTCCCCGAGCCCACTGCCACTGAAGCTTTCTTT.